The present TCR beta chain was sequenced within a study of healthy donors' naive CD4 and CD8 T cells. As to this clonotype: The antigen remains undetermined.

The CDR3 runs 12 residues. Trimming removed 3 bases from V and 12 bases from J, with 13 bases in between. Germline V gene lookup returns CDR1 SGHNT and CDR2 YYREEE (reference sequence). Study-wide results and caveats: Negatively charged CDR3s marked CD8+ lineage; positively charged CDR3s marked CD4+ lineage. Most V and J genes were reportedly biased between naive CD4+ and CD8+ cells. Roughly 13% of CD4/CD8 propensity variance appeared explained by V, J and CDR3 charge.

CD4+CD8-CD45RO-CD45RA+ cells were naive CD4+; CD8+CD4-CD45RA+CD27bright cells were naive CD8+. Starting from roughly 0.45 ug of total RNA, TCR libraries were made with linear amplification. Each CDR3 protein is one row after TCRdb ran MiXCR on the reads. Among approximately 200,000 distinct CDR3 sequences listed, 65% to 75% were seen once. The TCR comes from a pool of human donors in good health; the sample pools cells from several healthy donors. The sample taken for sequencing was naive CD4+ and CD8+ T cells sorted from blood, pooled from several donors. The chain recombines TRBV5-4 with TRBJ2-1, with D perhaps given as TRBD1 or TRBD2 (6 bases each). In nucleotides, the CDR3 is TGTGCCAGCAGCTCGGGGGACACGGGGCAGTTCTTC. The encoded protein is CASSSGDTGQFF.